Reported below is one T cell receptor beta chain. Its antigen is not identified. The CDR3 totals 14 residues. Germline values: CDR1 MDHEN, CDR2 SYDVKM. The ends lost 3 bases at V and 7 bases at J; junction bases unmatched: 6. Amplification used 60 Vbeta primers and 13 Jbeta primers. Here immunoSEQ multiplex PCR was the method, and the copy in TCRdb shows in-frame clones only, minus some. The sample yields 60,000 to 95,000 clones, under 85% seen once. This sample was taken from a study of cytomegalovirus exposure and HLA in healthy donors. Study-wide results and limits: The majority of CMV-associated TCR beta chains were reported as apparently HLA-restricted in a later analysis. Data from an earlier analysis indicated that most TCR beta V segments were productive either about 87% or about 30% of the time.

V usage is TRBV28 and J usage is TRBJ2-1, with 7 bases that match TRBD2. This clonotype was obtained from a woman aged 40 to 55 in good health and CMV-seropositive. Sequencing used PBMCs. The CDR3 sequence is CASSFAAGVNEQFF. As DNA, the CDR3 is TGTGCCAGCAGTTTCGCCGCGGGGGTTAATGAGCAGTTCTTC.